The rows below give T cell receptor beta chains drawn from one sample of a study of neurological immune-mediated disorders. Using its own MiXCR run on the 5' RACE reads, TCRdb lists one record per CDR3 protein. This table has approximately 30,000 distinct CDR3 sequences, about 15% appearing once. Sequencing was performed on PBMCs. These receptors all come from a man between 65 and 80 years old in good health. Both conserved end residues are part of each CDR3. A D gene is named only where the DNA matches it firmly. Not every row has a clone size; where given, it reads once, few, many or a size class.

j_call d_call v_call clone_size cdr3_aa cdr3_nt
TRBJ2-7 TRBD1 TRBV7-2 many CASSFGTGSYEQYF TGTGCCAGCAGCTTTGGGACAGGGTCCTACGAGCAGTACTTC
TRBJ2-5 NA TRBV3-1 once CASSCGLGETQYF TGTGCCAGCAGCTGTGGACTTGGAGAGACCCAGTACTTC
TRBJ1-2 NA TRBV7-2 many CASSLMVAGAFGYTF TGTGCCAGCAGCTTAATGGTGGCAGGGGCCTTTGGCTACACCTTC
TRBJ1-4 NA TRBV7-2 NA CASSTWDTNEKLFF TGTGCCAGCAGCACGTGGGATACCAATGAAAAACTGTTTTTT
TRBJ2-1 TRBD1 TRBV20-1 many CSAEGQGFYNEQFF TGCAGTGCTGAGGGACAGGGGTTTTACAATGAGCAGTTCTTC
TRBJ1-1 NA TRBV20-1 many CSASNPGWNTEAFF TGCAGTGCTAGTAACCCAGGATGGAACACTGAAGCTTTCTTT
TRBJ2-7 NA TRBV5-1 many CASSLGRGEQYF TGCGCCAGCAGCTTGGGGAGGGGCGAGCAGTACTTC
TRBJ1-2 NA TRBV10-3 NA CAISEGRGYGYTF TGTGCCATCAGTGAGGGCAGGGGCTATGGCTACACCTTC
TRBJ1-2 NA TRBV18 NA CASSPLGRPGNYGYTF TGTGCCAGCTCACCACTGGGCCGCCCCGGGAACTATGGCTACACCTTC
TRBJ2-1 NA TRBV5-1 many CASSLSSPGSDEQFF TGCGCCAGCAGCTTGTCCAGCCCGGGAAGCGATGAGCAGTTCTTC
TRBJ2-3 TRBD2 TRBV20-1 many CSAPDSLRGGVADTQYF TGCAGTGCTCCAGACTCACTCCGGGGAGGGGTTGCAGATACGCAGTATTTT
TRBJ1-2 TRBD1 TRBV5-1 many CASSYDRVLTNYGYTF TGCGCCAGCAGCTATGACAGGGTACTTACTAACTATGGCTACACCTTC
TRBJ2-3 NA TRBV11-2 few CASSLGTPRVDTQYF TGTGCCAGCAGCCTCGGGACTCCACGAGTAGATACGCAGTATTTT